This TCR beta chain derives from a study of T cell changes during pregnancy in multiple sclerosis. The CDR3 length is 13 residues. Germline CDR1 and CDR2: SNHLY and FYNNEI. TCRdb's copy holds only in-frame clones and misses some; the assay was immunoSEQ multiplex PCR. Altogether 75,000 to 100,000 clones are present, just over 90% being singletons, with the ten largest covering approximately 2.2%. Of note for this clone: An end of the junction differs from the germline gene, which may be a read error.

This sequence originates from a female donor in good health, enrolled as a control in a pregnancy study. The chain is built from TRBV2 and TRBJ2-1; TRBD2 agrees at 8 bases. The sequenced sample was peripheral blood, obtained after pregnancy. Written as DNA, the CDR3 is TGTGCCAGCAGCGAAGCTAGCGGGAATGAGCAGTTCTTC. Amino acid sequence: CASSEASGNEQFF. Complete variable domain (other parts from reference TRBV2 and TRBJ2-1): EPEVTQTPSHQVTQMGQEVILRCVPISNHLYFYWYRQILGQKVEFLVSFYNNEISEKSEIFDDQFSVERPDGSNFTLKIRSTKLEDSAMYFCASSEASGNEQFFGPGTRLTVL.